The 6 T cell receptor beta chains presented below share a single source sample, sequenced in a study of blood T cell repertoires in COVID-19. Clones were read by immunoSEQ multiplex PCR, and TCRdb kept only the in-frame ones, dropping some. The sample lists some 220,000 clones, 84% occurring once. Sequencing was carried out using peripheral blood. The source is a man in his fifties or sixties with acute or convalescent COVID-19.

This clone has more than one count but fewer than ten. V usage is TRBV5-1 and J usage is TRBJ2-7; D uncertain. Germline CDR1 SGHRS, CDR2 YFSETQ. V lost 1 base, J lost 4 bases, and 6 bases lay in between. The CDR3 length is 12 residues. In nucleotides, the CDR3 is TGCGCCAGCAGCTTGCCCGGGTACGAGCAGTACTTC. Protein: CASSLPGYEQYF. Variable domain in full (rest from reference TRBV5-1 and TRBJ2-7): KAGVTQTPRYLIKTRGQQVTLSCSPISGHRSVSWYQQTPGQGLQFLFEYFSETQRNKGNFPGRFSGRQFSNSRSEMNVSTLELGDSALYLCASSLPGYEQYFGPGTRLTVT.

The V gene is TRBV7-2, the J gene TRBJ2-7; D possibly corresponds to TRBD2 (7 bases). CDR3 length equals 15 residues. Germline V gene data show CDR1 as SGHTA and CDR2 as FQGNSA. Trimming took off 1 base at V and 2 bases at J, with 12 bases between the two ends. DNA for the CDR3: TGTGCCAGCAGCTTAGGGGGGGGCAGAACCTACGAGCAGTACTTC. It encodes CASSLGGGRTYEQYF.

The rearrangement joins TRBV29-1 to TRBJ1-1; TRBD1 matches 8 bases. Germline lookup yields CDR1 SQVTM and CDR2 ANQGSEA. The V gene end was trimmed by 6 bases and the J gene end by 5 bases; junction bases not matched to a gene: 11. The CDR3 contains 14 residues. The CDR3: CSVVPNRGSTEAFF. The CDR3 nucleotides are TGCAGCGTAGTACCCAACAGGGGGAGTACTGAAGCTTTCTTT.

This clone was seen a single time. The chain joins TRBV27 to TRBJ1-5, with D possibly matching TRBD1 (5 bases). Germline-derived CDR1 and CDR2 are MNHEY and SMNVEV (reference sequence). The germline V and J ends were trimmed by 2 bases and 3 bases, with 8 bases remaining between them. This CDR3 is 14 amino acids long. DNA for the CDR3: TGTGCCAGCAGTTTAGAAGGGGACAATCAGCCCCAGCATTTT. Residues: CASSLEGDNQPQHF.

This clone was picked up a small number of times. V gene TRBV7-8 combines with J gene TRBJ2-4; a weak D match, TRBD2 (7 bases). CDR3 length equals 15 residues. V was cut by 1 base and J by 9 bases, with 16 bases left in between. Germline V gives CDR1 SGHVS, CDR2 FQNEAQ. CDR3 region: CASSLVEGGPAIQYF. The DNA of the CDR3 is TGTGCCAGCAGCTTAGTAGAGGGGGGGCCGGCCATTCAGTACTTC.

The genes are TRBV13 and TRBJ2-1; 8 bases match TRBD2. CDR3 length: 16 amino acids. Germline trimming cut 2 bases from V and 0 bases from J; bases unmatched to any gene: 3. Germline CDR1 is PRHDT and CDR2 is FYEKMQ (reference sequence). CDR3 sequence reads: CASSLTSGSSYNEQFF. The CDR3 nucleotides read TGTGCCAGCAGCTTAACTAGCGGAAGCTCCTACAATGAGCAGTTCTTC.